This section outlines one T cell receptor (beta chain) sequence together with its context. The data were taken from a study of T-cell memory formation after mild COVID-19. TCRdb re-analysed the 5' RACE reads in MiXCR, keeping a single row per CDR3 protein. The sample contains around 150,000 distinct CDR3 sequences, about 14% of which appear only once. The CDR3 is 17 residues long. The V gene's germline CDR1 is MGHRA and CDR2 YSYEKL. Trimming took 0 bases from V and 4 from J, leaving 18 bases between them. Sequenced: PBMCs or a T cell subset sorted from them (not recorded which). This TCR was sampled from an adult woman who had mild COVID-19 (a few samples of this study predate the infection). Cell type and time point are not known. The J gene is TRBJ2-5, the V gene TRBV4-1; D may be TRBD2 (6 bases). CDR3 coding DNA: TGCGCCAGCAGCCAAGATCTCAATAGCGGTGGGATAGAGACCCAGTACTTC. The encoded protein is CASSQDLNSGGIETQYF.